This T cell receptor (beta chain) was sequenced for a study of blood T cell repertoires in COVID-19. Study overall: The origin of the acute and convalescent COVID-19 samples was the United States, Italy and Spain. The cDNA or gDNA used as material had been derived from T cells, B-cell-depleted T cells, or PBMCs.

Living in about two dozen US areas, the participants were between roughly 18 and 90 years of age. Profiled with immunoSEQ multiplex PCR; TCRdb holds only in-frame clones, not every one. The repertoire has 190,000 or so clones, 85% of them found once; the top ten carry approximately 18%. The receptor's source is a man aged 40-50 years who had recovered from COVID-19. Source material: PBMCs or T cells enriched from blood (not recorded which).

Here the CDR3 reads CASSLTATSGTYEQYF. CDR3 sequence (DNA): TGTGCCAGCAGCTTAACAGCGACTAGCGGGACCTACGAGCAGTACTTC. V and J are TRBV7-3 and TRBJ2-7, with 11 nucleotides matching TRBD2. The CDR3 totals 16 residues. The trim removed 0 bases at V and 2 bases at J, leaving 3 bases unmatched. Per the germline V gene, CDR1 is SGHTA and CDR2 is FQGTGA.